This T cell receptor (beta chain) was profiled in a study of T cells after yellow fever vaccination. Study as a whole: With SMART-Seq v4 Ultra Low Input, the fractions containing low cell numbers were prepared. The study, taken as a whole, reports: It was the secondary response that reached its peak faster, day 5 versus 15, but it was weaker.

This clonotype was observed many times. Its antigen is currently unknown. TCRdb analysed the 5' RACE reads with MiXCR anew, one entry per CDR3 protein. This table has about 220,000 distinct CDR3 sequences, 2.5% to 3.5% appearing once. The sequence came from a man aged 18 to 29 who received the YFV17D yellow fever vaccine. The sample here was CD4+ T cells sorted from PBMCs, taken 10 days after the yellow fever booster vaccination.

CDR3 sequence reads: CASRFELNTGELFF. The CDR3 nucleotides read TGTGCCAGCAGGTTTGAGTTGAACACCGGGGAGCTGTTTTTT. The chain is built from TRBV6-1 and TRBJ2-2; no clear D. This CDR3 spans 14 amino acids. Germline V gene lookup returns CDR1 MNHNS and CDR2 SASEGT. V shed 6 bases and J shed 1 base, with 9 bases lying between them.